A single sample gave rise to the 17 T cell receptor beta chains below, sequenced in a study of neurological immune-mediated disorders (dated by TCRdb to between 2017 and 2020). Library preparation used 5' RACE. The listed sequencing device is Illumina HiSeq 2500. TCRdb took the public reads, trimmed them with fastp at Q25, ran MiXCR for clone calling and kept in-frame beta chains. Identical CDR3 protein sequences are pooled into one entry, listed with their most common genes and DNA. The sample includes tens of thousands of distinct CDR3 sequences, with about 3.7% observed a single time. The ten largest clonotypes hold 5.5% to 6% of the sample. Sequencing used PBMCs. Receptors were obtained from a man in his forties with multiple sclerosis.

This clonotype was detected many times. V gene TRBV10-2 combines with J gene TRBJ1-4, with D possibly matching TRBD1 (5 bases). The CDR3 is made up of 16 amino acids. The germline CDR1 and CDR2 sequences are WSHSY and SAAADI. V was cut by 6 bases and J by 5 bases, with 19 bases left in between. The CDR3 reads CASSLFPGTLNEKLFF. The CDR3 nucleotides read TGCGCCAGCAGCCTATTCCCCGGGACCCTGAATGAAAAACTGTTTTTT.

This clonotype was found many times. The rearrangement links TRBV7-3 to TRBJ2-3; D is perhaps TRBD2 (5 bases). From germline, CDR1 is SGHTA and CDR2 FQGTGA. This CDR3 has 12 amino acids. V lost 2 bases and J lost 6, with 6 bases in between. In DNA form, the CDR3 reads TGTGCCAGCAGCTTATCGGGGGATACGCAGTATTTT. Protein: CASSLSGDTQYF.

This clonotype was detected only a few times. This rearrangement joins TRBV6-6 to TRBJ2-7; 7 nucleotides align to TRBD2. Germline values: CDR1 MNHNY, CDR2 SVGAGI (reference sequence). V lost 1 base, J lost 6 bases, and 6 bases stayed unmatched. The CDR3 is 14 amino acids. In DNA form, the CDR3 reads TGTGCCAGCAGTTACTGGGAGGGGCAGGGCGAGCAGTACTTC. This sequence encodes CASSYWEGQGEQYF.

This clonotype was seen ten or more times. The rearrangement links TRBV7-2 to TRBJ1-2, with no clear D. The CDR3 runs to 17 residues. Trimming shortened V by 0 bases and J by 0 bases, and 14 bases separated the two germline ends. The germline gives CDR1 SGHTA, CDR2 FQGNSA. This CDR3 reads CASSLAYNGDTNYGYTF. The CDR3 DNA follows: TGTGCCAGCAGCTTAGCGTATAACGGCGACACTAACTATGGCTACACCTTC.

The J gene is TRBJ1-4, the V gene TRBV7-9; unclear D gene. This CDR3 has 14 amino acids. Germline V lookup: CDR1 SEHNR, CDR2 FQNEAQ (reference sequence). The ends were cut back, 5 bases at V and 0 bases at J, with 7 bases in the middle. CDR3 in amino acids: CASSLLATNEKLFF. The CDR3 nucleotides read TGTGCCAGCAGCCTACTTGCAACTAATGAAAAACTGTTTTTT.

In its sample, this clonotype was seen many times. In DNA, the CDR3 is TGCAGTGCCCAGGAAAGCGGGGCCCCAGAGACCCAGTACTTC. The encoded protein is CSAQESGAPETQYF. V gene TRBV20-1 combines with J gene TRBJ2-5; 7 bases agree with TRBD2. Germline trimming cut 6 bases from V and 4 bases from J; bases unmatched to any gene: 11. CDR1 and CDR2 from the germline V gene are DFQATT and SNEGSKA (reference sequence). The CDR3 is 14 amino acids.

As regards this clonotype: This may be a read error: a much more frequent sequence differs by one nucleotide. This chain connects TRBV9 to TRBJ1-2; D uncertain. Germline loops: CDR1 SGDLS, CDR2 YYNGEE. V gave up 0 bases and J gave up 8 bases, with 17 bases separating them. The CDR3 has 15 residues. The CDR3 region is CASSVELRKESGYTF. CDR3 sequence (DNA): TGTGCCAGCAGCGTAGAGCTCCGAAAGGAAAGCGGCTACACCTTC.

This clonotype was observed many times. V gene TRBV20-1 combines with J gene TRBJ1-1, with TRBD1 identical over 11 bases. CDR3 length equals 16 residues. J was trimmed by 10 bases and V by 5 bases; bases with no gene match: 18. CDR1 DFQATT and CDR2 SNEGSKA come from the germline V gene (reference sequence). CDR3 loop: CSAGQGDRGIRGVAFF. The CDR3 DNA reads TGCAGTGCTGGCCAGGGGGACAGGGGGATCCGGGGAGTAGCTTTCTTT.

Worth noting for this clonotype: A read error may explain this, as a much larger clone is one base away. The rearrangement joins TRBV2 to TRBJ2-1; D ambiguous. Germline CDR1 is SNHLY and CDR2 is FYNNEI. The CDR3 totals 11 residues. The CDR3 DNA reads as TGTTCCAGCTTAGAGTTCGATGAGCAGTTCTTC. Its protein product is CSSLEFDEQFF.

This clonotype was observed at least ten times. The gene calls are TRBV7-2 and TRBJ2-1; D uncertain. V lost 0 bases and J lost 0, with 6 bases in between. The CDR3 has 15 residues. Germline-derived CDR1 and CDR2 are SGHTA and FQGNSA. This CDR3 is CASSLAFSSYNEQFF. CDR3 DNA: TGTGCCAGCAGCTTAGCGTTCAGCTCCTACAATGAGCAGTTCTTC.

The sample holds many counts of this clonotype. The chain links TRBV4-1 to TRBJ1-2; D call uncertain. Germline V gives CDR1 MGHRA, CDR2 YSYEKL. The CDR3 length is 13 residues. The V gene lost 3 bases and the J gene lost 4 bases, with 9 bases spanning the gap. DNA for the CDR3: TGCGCCAGCAGCCAGGGGTTTGGCTATGGCTACACCTTC. Residues: CASSQGFGYGYTF.

A word on this clonotype: Given a much more abundant clone one base away, this may be a read error. This chain joins TRBV2 and TRBJ1-5, with 7 bases identical to TRBD1. V trimming: 10 bases; J trimming: 4 bases; junction bases outside the gene matches: 13. The CDR3 runs to 15 residues. The germline CDR1 and CDR2 sequences are SNHLY and FYNNEI. The DNA for the CDR3 is TGTGCCAACAGCCGTCTTCAGGGGGAAAATCAGCCCCAGCATTTT. Residues: CANSRLQGENQPQHF.

V usage is TRBV3-1 and J usage is TRBJ2-1; D is undetermined. From germline, CDR1 is LGHDT and CDR2 YNNKEL (reference sequence). The CDR3 consists of 16 residues. V lost 1 base and J 3 bases, leaving 13 bases between the germline ends. CDR3: CASSQGKKSYYNEQFF. The CDR3, as DNA: TGTGCCAGCAGCCAAGGGAAGAAAAGCTACTACAATGAGCAGTTCTTC.

This clonotype was recorded at least ten times. The rearrangement joins TRBV27 to TRBJ2-7; D tentatively reads TRBD1 or TRBD2 (5 bases each). Trimming took off 5 bases at V and 4 bases at J, with 15 bases between the two ends. The CDR3 is 14 residues long. Germline CDR1 MNHEY, CDR2 SMNVEV (reference sequence). CDR3 protein: CASSLSGPYYEQYF. For the CDR3, the DNA is TGTGCCAGCAGTCTCTCGGGGCCCTATTACGAGCAGTACTTC.

This clonotype was seen many times. A read error may produce the germline difference seen at one junction end. The chain is built from TRBV20-1 and TRBJ1-1; 10 bases are a match to TRBD1. Germline V gene lookup returns CDR1 DFQATT and CDR2 SNEGSKA (reference sequence). The CDR3 extends over 15 amino acids. The CDR3, as DNA: TGCAGTGCTAAAGACAGGGGGCGAAGGAACCCTGAAGCTTTCTTT. Residues: CSAKDRGRRNPEAFF.

This clonotype showed up many times. This chain links TRBV7-6 with TRBJ1-1; D is undetermined. Trimming pared 2 bases from V and 6 bases from J, leaving 19 bases between. The CDR3 length is 16 residues. CDR1 is SGHVS, CDR2 FNYEAQ, per germline. The CDR3 nucleotides read TGTGCCAGCAGCTTATCGGATCCGGAGGGTGGCGCTGAAGCTTTCTTT. This sequence encodes CASSLSDPEGGAEAFF.

This clonotype occurred many times. The chain uses TRBV29-1 and TRBJ1-2; the D is unclear. The CDR3 has 11 amino acids. Per the germline V gene, CDR1 is SQVTM and CDR2 is ANQGSEA. Trimming pared 5 bases from V and 3 bases from J, leaving 7 bases between. The CDR3 sequence is CSVSRYYGYTF. The DNA of the CDR3 is TGCAGCGTTTCCAGGTACTATGGCTACACCTTC.